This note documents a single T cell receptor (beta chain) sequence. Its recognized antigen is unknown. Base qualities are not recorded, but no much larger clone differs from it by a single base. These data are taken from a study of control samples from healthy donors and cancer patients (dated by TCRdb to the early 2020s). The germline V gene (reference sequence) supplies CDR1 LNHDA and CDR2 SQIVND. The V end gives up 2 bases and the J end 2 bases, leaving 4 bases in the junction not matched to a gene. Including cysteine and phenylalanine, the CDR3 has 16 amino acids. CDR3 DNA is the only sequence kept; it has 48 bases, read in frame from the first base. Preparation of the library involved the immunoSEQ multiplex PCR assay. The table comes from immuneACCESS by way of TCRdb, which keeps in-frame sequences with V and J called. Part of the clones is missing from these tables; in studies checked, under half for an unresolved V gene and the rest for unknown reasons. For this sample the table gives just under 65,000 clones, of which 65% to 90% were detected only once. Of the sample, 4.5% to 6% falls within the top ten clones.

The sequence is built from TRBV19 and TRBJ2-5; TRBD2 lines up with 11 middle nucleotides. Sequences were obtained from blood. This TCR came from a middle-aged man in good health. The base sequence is TGTGCCAGTAGTATATCTCGGACTAGCGGGCAAGAGACCCAGTACTTC. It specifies CASSISRTSGQETQYF. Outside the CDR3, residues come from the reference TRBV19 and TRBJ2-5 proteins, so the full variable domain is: DGGITQSPKYLFRKEGQNVTLSCEQNLNHDAMYWYRQDPGQGLRLIYYSQIVNDFQKGDIAEGYSVSREKKESFPLTVTSAQKNPTAFYLCASSISRTSGQETQYFGPGTRLLVL.